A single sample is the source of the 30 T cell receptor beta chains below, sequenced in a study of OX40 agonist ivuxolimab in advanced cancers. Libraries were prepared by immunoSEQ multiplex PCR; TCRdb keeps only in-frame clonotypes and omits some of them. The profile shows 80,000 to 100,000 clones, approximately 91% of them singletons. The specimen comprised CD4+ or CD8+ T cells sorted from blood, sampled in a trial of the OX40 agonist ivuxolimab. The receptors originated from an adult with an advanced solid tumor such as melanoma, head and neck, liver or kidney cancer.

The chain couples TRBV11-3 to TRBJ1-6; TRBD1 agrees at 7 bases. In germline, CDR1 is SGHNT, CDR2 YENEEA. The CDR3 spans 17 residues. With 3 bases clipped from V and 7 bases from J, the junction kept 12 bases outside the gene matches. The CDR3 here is CASSFQPRQGKNSPLHF. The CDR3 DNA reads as TGTGCCAGCAGCTTTCAACCCCGACAGGGAAAAAATTCACCCCTCCACTTT.

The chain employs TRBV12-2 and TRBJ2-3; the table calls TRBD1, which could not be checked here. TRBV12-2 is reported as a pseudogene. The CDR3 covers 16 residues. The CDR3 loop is CASRLAPGQGTDTQYF. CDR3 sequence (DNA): TGTGCAAGTCGCTTAGCCCCGGGACAGGGCACAGATACGCAGTATTTT.

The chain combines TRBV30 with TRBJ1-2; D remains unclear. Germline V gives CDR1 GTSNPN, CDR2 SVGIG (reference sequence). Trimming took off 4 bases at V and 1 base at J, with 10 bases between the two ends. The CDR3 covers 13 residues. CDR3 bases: TGTGCCTGGACTCAGATTTTTAACTATGGCTACACCTTC. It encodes CAWTQIFNYGYTF.

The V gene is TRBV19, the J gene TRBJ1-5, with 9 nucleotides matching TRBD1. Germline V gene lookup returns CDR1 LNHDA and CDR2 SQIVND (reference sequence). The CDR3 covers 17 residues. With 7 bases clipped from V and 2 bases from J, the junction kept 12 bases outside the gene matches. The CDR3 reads CASTGPGQGLRNQPQHF. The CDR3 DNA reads TGTGCCAGTACCGGGCCGGGACAGGGCCTCCGCAATCAGCCCCAGCATTTT.

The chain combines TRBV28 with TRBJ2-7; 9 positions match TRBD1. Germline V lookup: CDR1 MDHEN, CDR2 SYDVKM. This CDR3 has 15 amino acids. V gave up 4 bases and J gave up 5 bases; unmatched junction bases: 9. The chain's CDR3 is CASSSPGTGSHEQYF. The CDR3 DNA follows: TGTGCCAGCAGTTCCCCCGGGACAGGGTCCCACGAGCAGTACTTC.

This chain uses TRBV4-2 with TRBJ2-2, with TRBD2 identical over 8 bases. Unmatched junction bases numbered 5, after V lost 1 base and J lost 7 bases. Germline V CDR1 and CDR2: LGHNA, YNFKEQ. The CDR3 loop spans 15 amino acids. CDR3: CASSQVLAGHGELFF. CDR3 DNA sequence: TGTGCCAGCAGCCAAGTTCTAGCGGGTCACGGGGAGCTGTTTTTT.

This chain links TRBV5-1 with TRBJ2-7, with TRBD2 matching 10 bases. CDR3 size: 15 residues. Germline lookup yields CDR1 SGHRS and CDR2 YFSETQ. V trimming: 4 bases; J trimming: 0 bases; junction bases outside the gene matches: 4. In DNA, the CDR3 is TGCGCCAGCAGCATGCTAGCGGGAGTCTCCTACGAGCAGTACTTC. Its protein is CASSMLAGVSYEQYF.

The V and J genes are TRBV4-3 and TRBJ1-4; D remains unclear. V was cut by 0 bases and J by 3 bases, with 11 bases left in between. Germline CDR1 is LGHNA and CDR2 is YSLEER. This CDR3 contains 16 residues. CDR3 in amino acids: CASSQDLTGPNEKLFF. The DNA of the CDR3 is TGCGCCAGCAGCCAAGATCTTACGGGCCCTAATGAAAAACTGTTTTTT.

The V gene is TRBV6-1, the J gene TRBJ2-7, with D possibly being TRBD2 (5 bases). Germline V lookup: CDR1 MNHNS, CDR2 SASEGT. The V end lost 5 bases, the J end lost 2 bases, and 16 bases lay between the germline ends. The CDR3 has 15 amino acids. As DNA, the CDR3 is TGTGCCAGCAGTCCGTCGGGCTCTAGCACCTACGAGCAGTACTTC. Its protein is CASSPSGSSTYEQYF.

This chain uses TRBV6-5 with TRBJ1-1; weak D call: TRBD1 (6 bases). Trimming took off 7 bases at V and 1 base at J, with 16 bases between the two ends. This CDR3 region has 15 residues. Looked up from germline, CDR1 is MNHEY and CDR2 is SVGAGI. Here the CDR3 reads CASMIRGLGNTEAFF. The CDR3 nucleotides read TGTGCCAGCATGATCAGGGGACTCGGGAACACTGAAGCTTTCTTT.

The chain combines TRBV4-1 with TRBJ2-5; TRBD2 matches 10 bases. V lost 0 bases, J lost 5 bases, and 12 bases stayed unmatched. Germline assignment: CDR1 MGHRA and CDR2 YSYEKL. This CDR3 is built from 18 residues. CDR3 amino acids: CASSQDRGASGSGETQYF. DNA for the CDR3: TGCGCCAGCAGCCAAGATCGGGGGGCTAGCGGGAGTGGGGAGACCCAGTACTTC.

The CDR3 region has the DNA TGTGCCATCCTGTCGCCCCCCTCCTACGAGCAGTACTTC. Residues: CAILSPPSYEQYF. The chain links TRBV10-3 to TRBJ2-7; the D is unclear. Germline V CDR1 and CDR2: ENHRY, SYGVKD. V lost 8 bases and J lost 0, with 11 bases in between. The CDR3 is made up of 13 amino acids.

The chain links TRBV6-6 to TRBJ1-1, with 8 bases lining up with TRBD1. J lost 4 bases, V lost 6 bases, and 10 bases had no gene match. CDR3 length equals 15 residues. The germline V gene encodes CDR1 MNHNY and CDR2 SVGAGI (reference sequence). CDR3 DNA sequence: TGTGCCAGCAGGGCTCCGGACAGGGTTCGCACTGAAGCTTTCTTT. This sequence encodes CASRAPDRVRTEAFF.

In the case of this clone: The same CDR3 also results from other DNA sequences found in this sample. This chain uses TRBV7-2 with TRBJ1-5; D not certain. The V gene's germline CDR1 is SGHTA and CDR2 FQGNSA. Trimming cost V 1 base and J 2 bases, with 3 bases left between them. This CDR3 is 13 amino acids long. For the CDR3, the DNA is TGTGCCAGCAGCTTAGACGGCAATCAGCCCCAGCATTTT. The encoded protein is CASSLDGNQPQHF.

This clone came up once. The CDR3 reads CASTLGRGIYEQYF. The DNA for the CDR3 is TGTGCCAGCACTCTCGGGAGGGGGATTTACGAGCAGTACTTC. The chain uses TRBV7-2 and TRBJ2-7, with TRBD2 identical over 8 bases. J gave up 4 bases and V 7 bases, and 9 bases lay outside the gene matches. Germline lookup yields CDR1 SGHTA and CDR2 FQGNSA. The CDR3 totals 14 residues.

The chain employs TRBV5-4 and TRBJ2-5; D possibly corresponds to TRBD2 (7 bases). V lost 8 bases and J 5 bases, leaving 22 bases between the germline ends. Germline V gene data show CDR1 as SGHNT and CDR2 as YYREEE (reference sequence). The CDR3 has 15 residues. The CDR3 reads CASQIRGGQGETQYF. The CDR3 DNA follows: TGTGCCAGTCAAATCCGGGGAGGGCAGGGGGAGACCCAGTACTTC. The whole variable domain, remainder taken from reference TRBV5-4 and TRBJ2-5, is ETGVTQSPTHLIKTRGQQVTLRCSSQSGHNTVSWYQQALGQGPQFIFQYYREEENGRGNFPPRFSGLQFPNYSSELNVNALELDDSALYLCASQIRGGQGETQYFGPGTRLLVL.

The CDR3 region has the DNA TGCGCCAGCAGCCAAGATGTTGCACTAGCGGCCTCCAATGAGCAGTTCTTC. Amino acid sequence: CASSQDVALAASNEQFF. V and J are TRBV4-1 and TRBJ2-1; TRBD2 aligns across 8 bases. The CDR3 runs 17 residues. Unmatched junction bases numbered 10, after V lost 0 bases and J lost 6 bases. The germline gives CDR1 MGHRA, CDR2 YSYEKL.

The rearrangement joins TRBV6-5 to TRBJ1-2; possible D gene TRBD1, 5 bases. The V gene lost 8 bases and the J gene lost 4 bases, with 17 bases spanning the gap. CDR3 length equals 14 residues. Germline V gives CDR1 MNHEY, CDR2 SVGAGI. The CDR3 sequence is CASGKAGDFYGYTF. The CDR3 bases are TGTGCCAGCGGGAAGGCCGGGGACTTCTATGGCTACACCTTC.

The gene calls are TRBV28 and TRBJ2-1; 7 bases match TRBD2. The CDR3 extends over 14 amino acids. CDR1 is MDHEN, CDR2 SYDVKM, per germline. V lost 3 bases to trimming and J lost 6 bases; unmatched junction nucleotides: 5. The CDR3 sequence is CASSFWGGFNEQFF. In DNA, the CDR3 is TGTGCCAGCAGTTTTTGGGGAGGGTTCAATGAGCAGTTCTTC. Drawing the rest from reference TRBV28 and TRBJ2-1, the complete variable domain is DVKVTQSSRYLVKRTGEKVFLECVQDMDHENMFWYRQDPGLGLRLIYFSYDVKMKEKGDIPEGYSVSREKKERFSLILESASTNQTSMYLCASSFWGGFNEQFFGPGTRLTVL.

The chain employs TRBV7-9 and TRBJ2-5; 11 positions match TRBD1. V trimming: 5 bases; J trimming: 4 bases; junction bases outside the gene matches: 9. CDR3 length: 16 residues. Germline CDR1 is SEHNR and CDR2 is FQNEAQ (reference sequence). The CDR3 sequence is CASSTGTGGVTETQYF. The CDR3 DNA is TGTGCCAGCAGCACCGGGACAGGGGGTGTCACAGAGACCCAGTACTTC.

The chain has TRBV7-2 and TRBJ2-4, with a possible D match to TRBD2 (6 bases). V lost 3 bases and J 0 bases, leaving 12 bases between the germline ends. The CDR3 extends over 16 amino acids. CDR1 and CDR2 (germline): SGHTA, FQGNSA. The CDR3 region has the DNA TGTGCCAGCAGCTTGGGGGGAATGCTAGCCAAAAACATTCAGTACTTC. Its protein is CASSLGGMLAKNIQYF.

CDR3 loop: CASSAQGLNYNEQFF. For the CDR3, the DNA is TGTGCCAGCAGTGCACAGGGATTAAACTACAATGAGCAGTTCTTC. The chain employs TRBV6-4 and TRBJ2-1, with D tentatively TRBD1 (6 bases). This CDR3 region has 15 residues. V lost 4 bases, J lost 3 bases, and 13 bases lay in between. In germline, CDR1 is MRHNA, CDR2 SNTAGT.

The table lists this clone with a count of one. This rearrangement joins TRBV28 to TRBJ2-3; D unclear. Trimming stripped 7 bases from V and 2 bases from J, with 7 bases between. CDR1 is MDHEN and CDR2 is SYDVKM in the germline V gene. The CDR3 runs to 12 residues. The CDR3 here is CASNGYTDTQYF. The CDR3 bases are TGTGCCAGCAACGGATACACAGATACGCAGTATTTT.

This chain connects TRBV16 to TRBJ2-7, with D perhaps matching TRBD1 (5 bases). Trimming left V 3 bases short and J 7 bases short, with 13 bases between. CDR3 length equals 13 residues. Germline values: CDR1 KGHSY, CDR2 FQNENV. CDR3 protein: CASSHGRQMEQYF. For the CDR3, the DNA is TGTGCCAGCAGCCACGGCCGACAGATGGAGCAGTACTTC.

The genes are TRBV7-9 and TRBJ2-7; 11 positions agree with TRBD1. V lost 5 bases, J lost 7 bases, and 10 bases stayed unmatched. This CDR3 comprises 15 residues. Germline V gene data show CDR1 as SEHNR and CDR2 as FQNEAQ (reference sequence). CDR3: CASSPGTGGLHEQYF. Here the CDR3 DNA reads TGTGCCAGCAGCCCCGGGACAGGGGGTTTGCATGAGCAGTACTTC.

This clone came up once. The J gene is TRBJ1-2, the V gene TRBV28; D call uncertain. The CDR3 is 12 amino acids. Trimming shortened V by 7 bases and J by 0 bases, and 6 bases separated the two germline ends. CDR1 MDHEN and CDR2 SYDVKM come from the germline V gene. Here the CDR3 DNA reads TGTGCCAGCAAACAGACTAACTATGGCTACACCTTC. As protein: CASKQTNYGYTF.

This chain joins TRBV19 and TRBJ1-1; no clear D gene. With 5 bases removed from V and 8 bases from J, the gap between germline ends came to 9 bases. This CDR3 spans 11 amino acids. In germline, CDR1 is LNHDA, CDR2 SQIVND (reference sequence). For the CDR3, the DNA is TGTGCCAGTAGTTCTATCAGGGAAGCTTTCTTT. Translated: CASSSIREAFF.

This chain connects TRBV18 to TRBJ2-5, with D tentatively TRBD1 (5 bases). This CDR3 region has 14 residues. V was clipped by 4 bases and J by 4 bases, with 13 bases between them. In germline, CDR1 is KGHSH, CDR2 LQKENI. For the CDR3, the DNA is TGTGCCAGCTCACGCATGACAGATCCAGAGACCCAGTACTTC. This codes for CASSRMTDPETQYF.

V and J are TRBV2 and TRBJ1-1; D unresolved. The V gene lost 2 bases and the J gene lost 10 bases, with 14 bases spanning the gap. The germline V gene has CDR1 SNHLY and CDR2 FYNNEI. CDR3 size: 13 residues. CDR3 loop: CASSEYIPARAFF. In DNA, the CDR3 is TGTGCCAGCAGTGAATATATACCTGCCCGAGCTTTCTTT.

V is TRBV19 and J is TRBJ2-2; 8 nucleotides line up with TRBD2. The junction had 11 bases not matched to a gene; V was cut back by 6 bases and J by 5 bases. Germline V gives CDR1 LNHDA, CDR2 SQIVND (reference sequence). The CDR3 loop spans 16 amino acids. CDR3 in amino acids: CASSPNGGAQTGELFF. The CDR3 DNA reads TGTGCCAGTAGCCCAAACGGGGGGGCGCAAACCGGGGAGCTGTTTTTT.